These T cell receptor beta chains were read from a single sample in a study of T cell responses to AZD1222 COVID-19 vaccine. Repertoires were generated with immunoSEQ multiplex PCR, while TCRdb's copy carries only in-frame clones and drops some. The sample lists under 150,000 clones, just over 85% occurring once. The specimen comprised peripheral blood, sampled on day 0 of AZD1222 vaccination. Every receptor here comes from an adult in good health. The CDR3 runs from the conserved cysteine through the conserved F or W. Each record gives: D gene, V gene, clone size, J gene, CDR3 DNA, CDR3 protein. The D gene is left open where the match is weak. Only part of the rows carry a size: once, few, many, or a class if the clone is expanded.

-	TRBV15	-	TRBJ2-5	TGTGCCACCAGCAGGGACTATACCGGCCAAGAGACCCAGTACTTC	CATSRDYTGQETQYF
-	TRBV7-3	-	TRBJ2-7	TGTGCCAGCAGCTTAACGGCGGGGTACGAGCAGTACTTC	CASSLTAGYEQYF
-	TRBV18	once	TRBJ1-5	TGTGCCAGTTCACCGTCACAGGATCGTCGGCCCCAGCATTTT	CASSPSQDRRPQHF
-	TRBV5-5	once	TRBJ1-1	TGTGCCAGCGGATCCGGGACGGCGAACACTGAAGCTTTCTTT	CASGSGTANTEAFF
-	TRBV18	-	TRBJ2-2	TGTGCCAGCTCAACAGCAAACGGGGAGCTGTTTTTT	CASSTANGELFF
-	TRBV5-1	-	TRBJ1-3	TGCGCCAGCAGCTTTCTCCCGTTGGTCTCTGGAAACACCATATATTTT	CASSFLPLVSGNTIYF
-	TRBV5-1	-	TRBJ1-1	TGCGCCAGCAGCTTGTATGCTGTCAGGGCGAGCACTGAAGCTTTCTTT	CASSLYAVRASTEAFF
TRBD2	TRBV6-4	many	TRBJ2-2	TGTGCCAGCAGTGGGCTAGCGGACACCGGGGAGCTGTTTTTT	CASSGLADTGELFF
-	TRBV5-5	once	TRBJ2-5	TGTGCCAGCAGCCCCCAAGCTTGGGCCAGGGAGACCCAGTACTTC	CASSPQAWARETQYF
-	TRBV28	-	TRBJ1-4	TGTGCCAGCAGTAAGGGCGGGAGCAATCAAAAACTGTTTTTT	CASSKGGSNQKLFF
-	TRBV28	-	TRBJ1-1	TGTGCCAGCAGTTCCCCCGGGCAGGGGAGGACTGAAGCTTTCTTT	CASSSPGQGRTEAFF
-	TRBV3-1/TRBV3-2	-	TRBJ1-4	TGTGCCAGCAGCACTCGAGTGGTCGAGAAACTGTTTTTT	CASSTRVVEKLFF
-	TRBV5-1	-	TRBJ2-1	TGCGCCAGCAGCTTTAACGGCGGTGAGCAGTTCTTC	CASSFNGGEQFF
-	TRBV7-9	-	TRBJ2-2	TGTGCCAGCAGATCTACGGGGACGGAAGTTAACACCGGGGAGCTGTTTTTT	CASRSTGTEVNTGELFF
TRBD1	TRBV7-3	-	TRBJ1-2	TGTGCCAGCAGCTCAACAGGGGGCTATGGCTACACCTTC	CASSSTGGYGYTF
TRBD1	TRBV2	-	TRBJ1-6	TGTGCCAGCAGGGAGGGACAGGGGATGTTACCCCTCCACTTT	CASREGQGMLPLHF
-	TRBV21-1	-	TRBJ1-1	TGTGCCAGCAGCAGGACCGGGCCCACGAACACTGAAGCTTTCTTT	CASSRTGPTNTEAFF
TRBD1	TRBV7-8	-	TRBJ1-5	TGTGCCAGCAGCCCCCTGCGCCCGGGACAGGGGCCCCCCAATCAGCCCCAGCATTTT	CASSPLRPGQGPPNQPQHF
-	TRBV9	-	TRBJ1-2	TGTGCCAGCAGCGTAGTTGGAGCTAACTATGGCTACACCTTC	CASSVVGANYGYTF
-	TRBV6-5	-	TRBJ1-2	TGTGCCAGCAACCCCAGGCCAAGCTATGGCTACACCTTC	CASNPRPSYGYTF
-	TRBV28	-	TRBJ1-5	TGTGCCAGCTTGGGCGTCGGTCAGCCCCAGCATTTT	CASLGVGQPQHF
TRBD1	TRBV7-8	-	TRBJ1-5	TGTGCCAGCAGCTTAAACAGGGGAATAGGGCAGCCCCAGCATTTT	CASSLNRGIGQPQHF
TRBD1	TRBV7-8	-	TRBJ1-5	TGTGCCAGCAGCTTTTCCGCGGACAGGGCTCAGCCCCAGCATTTT	CASSFSADRAQPQHF
-	TRBV2	-	TRBJ1-1	TGTGCCAGCTCAACAGGATATATGAACACTGAAGCTTTCTTT	CASSTGYMNTEAFF
-	TRBV21-1	-	TRBJ1-1	TGTGCCAGGGAAAGACAAACTGAAGCTTTCTTT	CARERQTEAFF
-	TRBV18	-	TRBJ1-4	TGTGCCAGCTCACCAGACTACAGGGTGCAAGAAAAACTGTTTTTT	CASSPDYRVQEKLFF
-	TRBV6-5	-	TRBJ2-3	TGTGCCAGCAGTTCCCCAGATACGCAGTATTTT	CASSSPDTQYF
-	TRBV6-5	-	TRBJ2-2	TGTGCCAGCAGTTACTCTGATAGTTACACCGGGGAGCTGTTTTTT	CASSYSDSYTGELFF
TRBD2	TRBV4-2	-	TRBJ2-7	TGTGCCAGCAGCCAGGCTAGCGGAGCTTCCTACGAGCAGTACTTC	CASSQASGASYEQYF
-	TRBV7-2	-	TRBJ1-3	TGTGCCAGCAACTTCAGGGGTGGAAACACCATATATTTT	CASNFRGGNTIYF
-	TRBV5-1	-	TRBJ2-2	TGCGCCAGCAGGTACACCGGGGAGCTGTTTTTT	CASRYTGELFF
-	TRBV6-2/TRBV6-3	-	TRBJ2-1	TGTGCCAGCAGTTACCACCGAAGCCTACGCTCCTACAATGAGCAGTTCTTC	CASSYHRSLRSYNEQFF
-	TRBV9	few	TRBJ2-1	TGTGCCAGCAGCTTCCGGGACTTTACCTACAATGAGCAGTTCTTC	CASSFRDFTYNEQFF